A single sample gave rise to the 5 T cell receptor beta chains below, sequenced in a study of blood T cell repertoires in COVID-19. The assay was immunoSEQ multiplex PCR, and TCRdb's table has in-frame clones only and misses some. In the table there are about 270,000 clones, almost 85% of which are singletons. The sequencing sample was made of PBMCs or T cells enriched from blood (not recorded which). The receptors derive from a woman aged 45-60 years with acute COVID-19.

The chain employs TRBV7-2 and TRBJ1-4; the match to TRBD1 covers 7 bases. The CDR3 has 14 residues. The V gene's germline CDR1 is SGHTA and CDR2 FQGNSA. The J segment lost 5 bases and the V segment lost 1 base, leaving 1 base of the junction unmatched. The CDR3 spells CASSLGDRNEKLFF. As DNA, the CDR3 is TGTGCCAGCAGCTTAGGGGACAGAAATGAAAAACTGTTTTTT. The entire variable domain, with the rest obtained from reference TRBV7-2 and TRBJ1-4, is as follows: GAGVSQSPSNKVTEKGKDVELRCDPISGHTALYWYRQSLGQGLEFLIYFQGNSAPDKSGLPSDRFSAERTGGSVSTLTIQRTQQEDSAVYLCASSLGDRNEKLFFGSGTQLSVL.

This chain uses TRBV6-5 with TRBJ1-2, with D perhaps matching TRBD1 (5 bases). Germline CDR1 and CDR2: MNHEY and SVGAGI. This CDR3 comprises 13 residues. Trimming left V 6 bases short and J 2 bases short, with 10 bases between. Here the CDR3 DNA reads TGTGCCAGCAGGGGGCAGGGCAACTATGGCTACACCTTC. Protein: CASRGQGNYGYTF.

The J gene is TRBJ2-1, the V gene TRBV6-2 or TRBV6-3, with TRBD2 matching 10 bases. This CDR3 has 12 amino acids. CDR1 and CDR2 from the germline V gene are MNHEY and SVGEGT. V lost 5 bases to trimming and J lost 14 bases; unmatched junction nucleotides: 6. The CDR3 sequence is CASSDPSGGEFF. CDR3 coding DNA: TGTGCCAGCAGTGACCCTAGCGGGGGCGAGTTCTTC.

The chain combines TRBV19 with TRBJ2-7, with TRBD1 identical over 8 bases. Germline V gene sequence: CDR1 LNHDA, CDR2 SQIVND (reference sequence). This CDR3 contains 14 residues. After removal of 3 bases from V and 0 bases from J, the junction contained 1 base not matched to a gene. CDR3 loop: CASSMTGASYEQYF. CDR3 nucleotide sequence: TGTGCCAGTAGTATGACAGGGGCCTCCTACGAGCAGTACTTC.

The V gene is TRBV11-2, the J gene TRBJ1-2; D call uncertain. Trimming took 1 base from V and 7 from J, leaving 13 bases between them. The CDR3 is made up of 14 amino acids. CDR1 is SGHAT, CDR2 FQNNGV, per germline. The CDR3 is CASSLAGPRGGYTF. The CDR3 DNA follows: TGTGCCAGCAGCTTAGCCGGGCCCCGGGGTGGCTACACCTTC.